This T cell receptor (beta chain) is from a study of T-cell reconstitution after alpha-beta-depleted transplantation in children. Notes on the study in general: T-cell counts and diversity were attributed mostly to newly produced T cells one year after transplant. Surviving recipient T cells and thymic progenitors accounted for the high day-60 TCRbeta diversity observed in some patients. Expanded graft clones numbering several hundred reportedly gave rise to alpha-beta T cells about two months after transplant.

Unique molecular identifiers were used in preparing the TCRbeta library. Each CDR3 protein is one row after TCRdb ran MiXCR on the PCR reads. The sample records some 600,000 distinct CDR3 sequences, 10% to 15% being singletons. This clonotype was counted between two and nine times. The antigen is unknown. The V end was cut by 5 bases, the J end by 8 bases, with 15 bases between. The CDR3 loop spans 13 amino acids. CDR1 is SQVTM, CDR2 ANQGSEA, per germline. Sequences were derived from PBMCs, mostly from graft donor cells, sampled 360 days after TCRalphabeta/CD19-depleted stem cell transplant. The chain links TRBV29-1 to TRBJ2-2; D is unresolved. The clonotype originates from a male patient between 10 and 17 years old who had a stem cell transplant for acute myeloid leukemia, so the T cells may come from the graft donor. CDR3 loop: CSVNEPLRGELFF. The CDR3 coding sequence is TGCAGCGTTAACGAGCCACTTAGGGGGGAGCTGTTTTTT.